These 23 T cell receptor beta chains share one sample of origin, sequenced in a study of Graves' ophthalmopathy and Graves' hyperthyroidism. TCR beta CDR3 regions were amplified from RNA transcripts. The authors performed first-round RT-PCR with HTBI primers and then a second-round multiplex PCR. One entry per CDR3 protein results from TCRdb running MiXCR on the multiplex PCR reads. The table has about 620,000 distinct CDR3 sequences, around a fifth seen once. Sequenced: peripheral blood. These receptor sequences come from a woman aged 18-29 years with stable Graves' hyperthyroidism. Some clones in this sample may be carry-over from other donors' samples.

The rearrangement links TRBV27 to TRBJ1-1; 7 nucleotides agree with TRBD1. The CDR3 is made up of 14 amino acids. The germline CDR1 and CDR2 sequences are MNHEY and SMNVEV (reference sequence). The V segment lost 4 bases and the J segment 4 bases; nucleotides outside the gene matches: 6. Here the CDR3 DNA reads TGTGCCAGCAGTTACCCCGCAGGGGGCACTGAAGCTTTCTTT. This sequence encodes CASSYPAGGTEAFF.

Ten or more counts support this clonotype. The chain recombines TRBV12-5 with TRBJ1-1; no firm D call. Trimming took 0 bases from V and 3 from J, leaving 8 bases between them. CDR3 size: 14 residues. Germline CDR1 LGHNT, CDR2 FRNRAP. CDR3: CASGLVLRDTEAFF. The CDR3, as DNA: TGTGCTAGTGGTTTGGTGCTGCGGGACACTGAAGCTTTCTTT. Looking up the rest from reference TRBV12-5 and TRBJ1-1 gives the full variable domain: DARVTQTPRHKVTEMGQEVTMRCQPILGHNTVFWYRQTMMQGLELLAYFRNRAPLDDSGMPKDRFSAEMPDATLATLKIQPSEPRDSAVYFCASGLVLRDTEAFFGQGTRLTVV.

The CDR3 reads CASSPPLPSGNTIYF. The DNA of the CDR3 is TGTGCCAGCAGTCCACCCTTGCCATCTGGAAACACCATATATTTT. The J gene is TRBJ1-3, the V gene TRBV12-3 or TRBV12-4, with unresolved D. This CDR3 region has 15 residues. V lost 5 bases and J 1 base, leaving 12 bases between the germline ends.

The table lists this clonotype with many counts. The chain uses TRBV6-5 and TRBJ1-6; 7 nucleotides align to TRBD1. This CDR3 has 14 residues. In germline, CDR1 is MNHEY, CDR2 SVGAGI. J was trimmed by 10 bases and V by 0 bases; bases with no gene match: 3. Here the CDR3 DNA reads TGTGCCAGCAGTTACTCAGGGGGCCAGTCACCCCTCCACTTT. Protein product: CASSYSGGQSPLHF.

This clonotype has a handful of counts. This sequence joins TRBV5-1 and TRBJ2-7; 7 bases align to TRBD1. The CDR3 covers 14 residues. Germline trimming cut 4 bases from V and 2 bases from J; bases unmatched to any gene: 6. The germline CDR1 and CDR2 sequences are SGHRS and YFSETQ. This chain's CDR3 is CASSPRGQAYEQYF. CDR3 in DNA: TGCGCCAGCAGCCCGCGAGGACAGGCCTACGAGCAGTACTTC.

Ten or more counts support this clonotype. The rearrangement joins TRBV13 to TRBJ1-2, with 12 bases fitting TRBD1. Trimming removed 5 bases from V and 4 bases from J; junction bases left unmatched: 8. Germline lookup yields CDR1 PRHDT and CDR2 FYEKMQ (reference sequence). The CDR3 is made up of 16 amino acids. The CDR3 coding sequence is TGTGCCAGCAGCGGAGGGACAGGGGGCGCTGGCTATGGCTACACCTTC. This sequence encodes CASSGGTGGAGYGYTF. The full variable domain, in which reference TRBV13 and TRBJ1-2 provide the parts outside the CDR3, is AAGVIQSPRHLIKEKRETATLKCYPIPRHDTVYWYQQGPGQDPQFLISFYEKMQSDKGSIPDRFSAQQFSDYHSELNMSSLELGDSALYFCASSGGTGGAGYGYTFGSGTRLTVV.

The rearrangement links TRBV12-3 or TRBV12-4 to TRBJ1-6; D is ambiguous. CDR3 length equals 15 residues. V was cut by 5 bases and J by 2 bases, with 10 bases left in between. This CDR3 is CASSPPGTYNSPLHF. The CDR3 coding sequence is TGTGCCAGCAGTCCACCTGGCACCTATAATTCACCCCTCCACTTT.

This clonotype has a count of ten or more. The V and J genes are TRBV27 and TRBJ2-7; D may match TRBD1 or TRBD2 (5 bases each). The CDR3 has 13 amino acids. CDR1 MNHEY and CDR2 SMNVEV come from the germline V gene (reference sequence). V lost 6 bases and J lost 0, with 9 bases in between. In DNA form, the CDR3 reads TGTGCCAGCAGCGGGACGGACTCCTACGAGCAGTACTTC. It specifies CASSGTDSYEQYF.

This clonotype was seen a handful of times. V and J are TRBV18 and TRBJ2-7, with a possible D match to TRBD2 (5 bases). With 3 bases removed from V and 3 bases from J, the gap between germline ends came to 21 bases. CDR3 size: 17 residues. Per germline, CDR1 KGHSH and CDR2 LQKENI. CDR3: CASSPLRRTADFYEQYF. The CDR3, as DNA: TGTGCCAGCTCACCCCTACGTAGGACTGCTGATTTCTACGAGCAGTACTTC.

This clonotype has at least ten counts. V and J are TRBV6-1 and TRBJ1-2; D unresolved. Germline V gene sequence: CDR1 MNHNS, CDR2 SASEGT. The V end was cut by 7 bases, the J end by 8 bases, with 14 bases between. This CDR3 is built from 12 residues. The CDR3 protein is CASTGREAGYTF. The DNA for the CDR3 is TGTGCCAGCACCGGTCGAGAGGCGGGCTACACCTTC.

A remark on this clonotype: Since a much larger clone is just one base distant, this may be a read error. The chain employs TRBV6-2 or TRBV6-3 and TRBJ1-3, with D uncertain. CDR1 is MNHEY, CDR2 SVGEGT, per germline. With 6 bases removed from V and 0 bases from J, the gap between germline ends came to 9 bases. CDR3 length: 14 residues. The CDR3 reads CASRERFSGNTIYF. The CDR3 DNA sequence: TGTGCCAGCAGAGAAAGGTTCTCTGGAAACACCATATATTTT.

This clonotype appeared many times. The genes are TRBV29-1 and TRBJ2-2; tentative D call: TRBD2 (5 bases). Germline-derived CDR1 and CDR2 are SQVTM and ANQGSEA. Trimming pared 3 bases from V and 8 bases from J, leaving 10 bases between. There are 12 residues in the CDR3. This CDR3 is CSVDGEGGELFF. DNA of the CDR3: TGCAGCGTTGACGGCGAGGGAGGGGAGCTGTTTTTT.

There are many counts of this clonotype. The chain employs TRBV29-1 and TRBJ1-1; D remains ambiguous. Germline V gene sequence: CDR1 SQVTM, CDR2 ANQGSEA. Between the trimmed V and J ends, which lost 1 base and 1 base, there was a span of 7 bases. CDR3 size: 13 residues. CDR3 protein: CSVEVERNTEAFF. The CDR3, as DNA: TGCAGCGTTGAAGTCGAGAGGAACACTGAAGCTTTCTTT.

At least ten counts were recorded for this clonotype. The J gene is TRBJ1-5, the V gene TRBV6-2 or TRBV6-3; TRBD1 aligns across 7 bases. V lost 6 bases and J lost 1; bases outside the gene matches: 6. The CDR3 extends over 15 amino acids. Germline V gene data show CDR1 as MNHEY and CDR2 as SVGEGT. CDR3 nucleotide sequence: TGTGCCAGCAGCAACAGGGGAGGGAGCAATCAGCCCCAGCATTTT. Amino acids: CASSNRGGSNQPQHF.

This clonotype was picked up one time. CDR3 coding DNA: TGTGCCAGCTCAGAGAATACGGGACAGGGTCCTGCCGGCGATGGCTACACCTTC. Protein sequence: CASSENTGQGPAGDGYTF. V is TRBV18 and J is TRBJ1-2, with 9 bases lining up with TRBD1. V dropped 5 bases and J dropped 6; count of bases not matched to a gene: 19. This CDR3 region has 18 residues. The germline V gene encodes CDR1 KGHSH and CDR2 LQKENI. Supplemented by reference TRBV18 and TRBJ1-2, the full variable domain reads NAGVMQNPRHLVRRRGQEARLRCSPMKGHSHVYWYRQLPEEGLKFMVYLQKENIIDESGMPKERFSAEFPKEGPSILRIQQVVRGDSAAYFCASSENTGQGPAGDGYTFGSGTRLTVV.

The chain uses TRBV15 and TRBJ2-1; TRBD1 agrees at 11 bases. The CDR3 loop spans 17 amino acids. Germline CDR1 LNHNV, CDR2 YYDKDF (reference sequence). The ends lost 1 base at V and 5 bases at J; junction bases unmatched: 7. The CDR3 DNA reads TGTGCCACCAGCAGAGGGAGGGGACAGGGGGTACACAATGAGCAGTTCTTC. This codes for CATSRGRGQGVHNEQFF.

The table lists this clonotype with a few counts. The chain links TRBV6-5 to TRBJ2-1, with D possibly being TRBD2 (6 bases). The V gene lost 7 bases and the J gene lost 6 bases, with 13 bases spanning the gap. The CDR3 is 13 amino acids. CDR1 and CDR2 (germline): MNHEY, SVGAGI. In DNA form, the CDR3 reads TGTGCCAGCACCCAGACTAGTGGCAATGAGCAGTTCTTC. Translation gives CASTQTSGNEQFF.

The J gene is TRBJ1-4, the V gene TRBV5-6; 7 bases match TRBD1. Germline V gene data show CDR1 as SGHDT and CDR2 as YYEEEE. This CDR3 region has 16 residues. J was trimmed by 0 bases and V by 3 bases; bases with no gene match: 5. This CDR3 is CASSSEGGSTNEKLFF. CDR3 nucleotides: TGTGCCAGCAGCTCTGAAGGGGGCTCAACTAATGAAAAACTGTTTTTT.

Many counts were recorded for this clonotype. The chain recombines TRBV20-1 with TRBJ2-7; D is perhaps TRBD1 or TRBD2 (6 bases each). Trimming removed 5 bases at V and 2 bases at J, with 19 bases between. In germline, CDR1 is DFQATT, CDR2 SNEGSKA (reference sequence). The CDR3 length is 15 residues. As DNA, the CDR3 is TGCAGTGCTCCCCGAGGGGGGATTACCACCTACGAGCAGTACTTC. Translated, it gives CSAPRGGITTYEQYF.

This clonotype has a count of ten or more. The J gene is TRBJ1-1, the V gene TRBV12-3 or TRBV12-4; D is uncertain. The germline V and J ends were trimmed by 10 bases and 0 bases, with 12 bases remaining between them. This CDR3 is built from 13 residues. The CDR3 nucleotides are TGTGCCATCAATCTGAACCTGAACACTGAAGCTTTCTTT. This codes for CAINLNLNTEAFF.

V usage is TRBV27 and J usage is TRBJ2-7; no firm D call. Trimming removed 4 bases at V and 7 bases at J, with 20 bases between. Germline CDR1 reads MNHEY; CDR2 reads SMNVEV (reference sequence). The CDR3 consists of 15 residues. CDR3 loop: CASSSAPGSMWEQYF. The CDR3, as DNA: TGTGCCAGCAGTTCCGCCCCGGGCTCTATGTGGGAGCAGTACTTC.

In its sample, this clonotype was seen many times. The rearrangement joins TRBV10-1 to TRBJ2-5, with 7 bases identical to TRBD1. This CDR3 is 14 amino acids long. V lost 3 bases, J lost 2 bases, and 3 bases stayed unmatched. CDR1 is WNHNN and CDR2 is SYGVQD in the germline V gene (reference sequence). The CDR3 DNA is TGCGCCAGCAGTGAAGGGACAGCTCAAGAGACCCAGTACTTC. It yields the protein CASSEGTAQETQYF.

This clonotype showed up many times. The genes are TRBV28 and TRBJ1-1, with D unclear. The germline V gene encodes CDR1 MDHEN and CDR2 SYDVKM. Trimming stripped 3 bases from V and 4 bases from J, with 6 bases between. The CDR3 totals 12 residues. The DNA of the CDR3 is TGTGCCAGCAGTTTGAGCGTCACTGAAGCTTTCTTT. It is translated as CASSLSVTEAFF.